The rows below give T cell receptor beta chains drawn from one sample of a study of T cell changes during pregnancy in multiple sclerosis. Clones were read by immunoSEQ multiplex PCR, and TCRdb kept only the in-frame ones, dropping some. The sample shows some 48,000 clones, roughly 95% of them seen only once. The sample in question was peripheral blood, obtained in the second trimester of pregnancy. Every receptor here comes from a female donor with multiple sclerosis, enrolled in a pregnancy study. Both conserved end residues are trimmed from each CDR3. D genes are given only for firm matches.

V: TRBV11-2
J: TRBJ2-7
D: .
CDR3: ASSYEDSSYEQY

V: TRBV10-3
J: TRBJ1-1
D: TRBD1
CDR3: AISKTGEAF

V: TRBV14
J: TRBJ2-7
D: TRBD1
CDR3: ASSRGQGAGAEQY

V: TRBV15
J: TRBJ2-7
D: .
CDR3: ATSRDKRSSVDEQY

V: TRBV5-4
J: TRBJ2-7
D: .
CDR3: ASSLEPSASYEQY

V: TRBV4-1
J: TRBJ2-7
D: TRBD1
CDR3: ASSLDGTGDREQY

V: TRBV11-2
J: TRBJ2-7
D: .
CDR3: ASSLIGRQHYEQY

V: TRBV7-8
J: TRBJ2-6
D: .
CDR3: ASSFGDTGANVLT

V: TRBV18
J: TRBJ2-7
D: TRBD1
CDR3: ASSPGRGSRGPSYEQY

V: TRBV6-1
J: TRBJ1-1
D: TRBD1
CDR3: ASSEASRGQGRTEAF

V: TRBV27
J: TRBJ2-3
D: TRBD2
CDR3: ASSFHGRVAAPDTQY

V: TRBV28
J: TRBJ2-1
D: TRBD2
CDR3: ASRSSGSVNEQF

V: TRBV5-1
J: TRBJ1-1
D: TRBD1
CDR3: ASSFDRGMEHTEAF

V: TRBV16
J: TRBJ1-2
D: .
CDR3: ASSPGTPSNYGYT

V: TRBV2
J: TRBJ2-2
D: .
CDR3: ASSEQGGTGELF

V: TRBV6-5
J: TRBJ2-7
D: TRBD1
CDR3: ASSYQDRGEQY

V: TRBV5-1
J: TRBJ1-1
D: .
CDR3: ASSLFGSHPRAEAF

V: TRBV11-2
J: TRBJ2-2
D: .
CDR3: ASSLNRASTGELF

V: TRBV7-7
J: TRBJ1-4
D: .
CDR3: ASSLNKASEKLF

V: TRBV7-6
J: TRBJ2-7
D: TRBD2
CDR3: ASSLAGGLGEQY

V: TRBV29-1
J: TRBJ2-7
D: .
CDR3: SVGAGYEQY

V: TRBV6-5
J: TRBJ2-3
D: .
CDR3: ASSPLATDTQY

V: TRBV6-5
J: TRBJ2-7
D: .
CDR3: ASSPSPGRSYEQY

V: TRBV18
J: TRBJ1-2
D: TRBD1
CDR3: ASSSRDRSGYT

V: TRBV11-2
J: TRBJ2-1
D: .
CDR3: ASSLDARGFDEQF

V: TRBV2
J: TRBJ1-1
D: .
CDR3: ASSLPPGMNTEAF